A selection of T cell receptor beta chains follows, all from one sample in a study of post-analysis software for immune sequencing data. TCRdb re-called the PCR reads through MiXCR, storing one row per CDR3 protein. The sample shows approximately 350,000 distinct CDR3 sequences, about a third of them seen only once. The sequencing input was blood. These receptors originate from a girl between 5 and 17 years old with multiple sclerosis. Each CDR3 is given with its conserved first and last residue. Each record gives: clone size, D gene, J gene, V gene, CDR3 DNA, CDR3 protein. A D gene is named only where the DNA matches it firmly. For some rows the clone size is stated as once, few or many, or as a class when expanded; others skip it.

abundance: NA
d_gene: TRBD2
j_gene: TRBJ2-1
v_gene: TRBV29-1
CDR3nt: TGCAGCGTTGTATTACTAGCGGGGGAGGTATACAATGAGCAGTTCTTC
CDR3aa: CSVVLLAGEVYNEQFF

abundance: NA
d_gene: TRBD1
j_gene: TRBJ2-5
v_gene: TRBV3-1
CDR3nt: TGTGCCAGCAGCCAAGGGACAGGATTTCAAGAGACCCAGTACTTC
CDR3aa: CASSQGTGFQETQYF

abundance: few
d_gene: TRBD2
j_gene: TRBJ2-3
v_gene: TRBV5-1
CDR3nt: TGCGCCAGCAGCCCTATCGTGGCGGGGGGAACAGATACGCAGTATTTT
CDR3aa: CASSPIVAGGTDTQYF

abundance: NA
d_gene: NA
j_gene: TRBJ2-2
v_gene: TRBV6-2/TRBV6-3
CDR3nt: TGTGCCAGCAGGCAATCGGGGGAGCTGTTTTTT
CDR3aa: CASRQSGELFF

abundance: few
d_gene: NA
j_gene: TRBJ2-1
v_gene: TRBV5-1
CDR3nt: TGCGCCAGCAGCGTAGGACTATATGACAATGAGCAGTTCTTC
CDR3aa: CASSVGLYDNEQFF

abundance: NA
d_gene: TRBD1
j_gene: TRBJ2-7
v_gene: TRBV27
CDR3nt: TGTGCCAGCAGTTTCGGGACAGGGTTTACGGCGCAGTACTTC
CDR3aa: CASSFGTGFTAQYF

abundance: NA
d_gene: TRBD1
j_gene: TRBJ1-1
v_gene: TRBV7-2
CDR3nt: TGTGCCAGCAGTCTTGGGACAGGGGGCTACACTGAAGCTTTCTTT
CDR3aa: CASSLGTGGYTEAFF

abundance: few
d_gene: NA
j_gene: TRBJ2-5
v_gene: TRBV20-1
CDR3nt: TGCAGTGCTTCCCGGGACATCCAAGAGACCCAGTACTTC
CDR3aa: CSASRDIQETQYF

abundance: NA
d_gene: NA
j_gene: TRBJ2-6
v_gene: TRBV6-4
CDR3nt: TGTGCCAGCACCGCTATCCCTGGGGCCAACGTCCGGACTTTC
CDR3aa: CASTAIPGANVRTF

abundance: many
d_gene: NA
j_gene: TRBJ2-3
v_gene: TRBV5-1
CDR3nt: TGCGCCAGCAGCTTAGAACTTTCCACAGATACGCAGTATTTT
CDR3aa: CASSLELSTDTQYF

abundance: NA
d_gene: TRBD1
j_gene: TRBJ2-4
v_gene: TRBV12-3/TRBV12-4
CDR3nt: TGTGCCAGCACCAGACAGGGGGTCGGCAAAAACATTCAGTACTTC
CDR3aa: CASTRQGVGKNIQYF

abundance: NA
d_gene: TRBD2
j_gene: TRBJ2-1
v_gene: TRBV7-2
CDR3nt: TGTGCCAGCAGCTTCAAGCCGGGACTAGCGTCGTACAATGAGCAGTTCTTC
CDR3aa: CASSFKPGLASYNEQFF

abundance: NA
d_gene: NA
j_gene: TRBJ2-4
v_gene: TRBV5-4
CDR3nt: TGTGCCAGCAGCTTGGGTGGCGGTTTAGCCAAAAACATTCAGTACTTC
CDR3aa: CASSLGGGLAKNIQYF

abundance: NA
d_gene: TRBD1
j_gene: TRBJ2-7
v_gene: TRBV3-1
CDR3nt: TGTGCCAGCAGCTTGACAGGGGTTAGCGAGCAGTACTTC
CDR3aa: CASSLTGVSEQYF

abundance: NA
d_gene: TRBD1
j_gene: TRBJ2-1
v_gene: TRBV4-3
CDR3nt: TGCGCCAGCAGCCAAGTGGGGGGACAGGGCTCCTACAATGAGCAGTTCTTC
CDR3aa: CASSQVGGQGSYNEQFF

abundance: NA
d_gene: TRBD1
j_gene: TRBJ1-4
v_gene: TRBV29-1
CDR3nt: TGCAGCGTCTCCGGGACAGGGGGCGAAAAACTGTTTTTT
CDR3aa: CSVSGTGGEKLFF

abundance: few
d_gene: NA
j_gene: TRBJ2-3
v_gene: TRBV4-2
CDR3nt: TGTGCCAGCACCCCAGGACTCGGGGGAGATACGCAGTATTTT
CDR3aa: CASTPGLGGDTQYF